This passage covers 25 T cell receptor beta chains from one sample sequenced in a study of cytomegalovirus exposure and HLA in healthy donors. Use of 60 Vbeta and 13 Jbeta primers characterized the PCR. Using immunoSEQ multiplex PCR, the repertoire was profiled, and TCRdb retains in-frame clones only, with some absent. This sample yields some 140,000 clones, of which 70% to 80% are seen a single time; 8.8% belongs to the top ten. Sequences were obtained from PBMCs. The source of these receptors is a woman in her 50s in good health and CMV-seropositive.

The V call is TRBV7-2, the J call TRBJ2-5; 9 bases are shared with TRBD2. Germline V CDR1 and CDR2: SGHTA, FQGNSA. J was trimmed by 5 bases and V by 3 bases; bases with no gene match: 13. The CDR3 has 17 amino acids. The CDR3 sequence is CASSFGSAGGQRETQYF. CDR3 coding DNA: TGTGCCAGCAGCTTCGGGTCGGCGGGGGGGCAGAGGGAGACCCAGTACTTC.

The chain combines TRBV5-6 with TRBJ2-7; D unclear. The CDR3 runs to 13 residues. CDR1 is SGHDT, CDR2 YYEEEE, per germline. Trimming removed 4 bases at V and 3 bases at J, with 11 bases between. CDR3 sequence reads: CASSRSWSYEQYF. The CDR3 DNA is TGTGCCAGCAGCCGCAGTTGGAGCTACGAGCAGTACTTC.

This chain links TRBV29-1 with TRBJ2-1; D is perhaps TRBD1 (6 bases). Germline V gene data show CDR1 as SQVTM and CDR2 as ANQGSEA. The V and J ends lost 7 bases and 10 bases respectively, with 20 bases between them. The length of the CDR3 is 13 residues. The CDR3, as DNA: TGCAGCGCTCCTACTACTACCGGGACAGAGCAGTTCTTC. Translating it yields CSAPTTTGTEQFF.

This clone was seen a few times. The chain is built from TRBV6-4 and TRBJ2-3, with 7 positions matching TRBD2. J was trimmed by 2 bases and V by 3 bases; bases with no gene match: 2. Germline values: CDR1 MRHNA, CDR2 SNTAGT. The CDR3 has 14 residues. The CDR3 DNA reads TGTGCCAGCAGTGAAAGCGGGGACACAGATACGCAGTATTTT. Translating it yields CASSESGDTDTQYF.

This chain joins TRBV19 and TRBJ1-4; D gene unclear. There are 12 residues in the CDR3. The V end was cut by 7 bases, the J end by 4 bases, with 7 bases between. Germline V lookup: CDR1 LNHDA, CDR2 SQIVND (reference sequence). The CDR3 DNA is TGTGCCAGTATGGGCTATAATGAAAAACTGTTTTTT. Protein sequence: CASMGYNEKLFF.

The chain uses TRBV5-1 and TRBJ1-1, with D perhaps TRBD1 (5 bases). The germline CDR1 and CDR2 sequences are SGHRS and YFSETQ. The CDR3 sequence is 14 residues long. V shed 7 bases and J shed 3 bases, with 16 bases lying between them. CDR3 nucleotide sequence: TGCGCCAGCGGGGCGAGGCCGGGGGACACTGAAGCTTTCTTT. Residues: CASGARPGDTEAFF.

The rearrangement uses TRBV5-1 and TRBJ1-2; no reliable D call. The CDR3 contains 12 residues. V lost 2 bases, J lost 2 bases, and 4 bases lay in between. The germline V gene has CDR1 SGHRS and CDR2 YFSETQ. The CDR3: CASSFGNYGYTF. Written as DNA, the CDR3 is TGCGCCAGCAGCTTCGGGAACTATGGCTACACCTTC.

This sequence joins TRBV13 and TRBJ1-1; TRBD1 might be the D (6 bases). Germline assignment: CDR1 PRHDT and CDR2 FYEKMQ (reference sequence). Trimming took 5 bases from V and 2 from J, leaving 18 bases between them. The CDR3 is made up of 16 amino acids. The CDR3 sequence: CASSPIRGEVNTEAFF. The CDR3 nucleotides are TGTGCCAGCAGCCCCATCAGGGGAGAGGTAAACACTGAAGCTTTCTTT. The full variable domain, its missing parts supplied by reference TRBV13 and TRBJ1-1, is AAGVIQSPRHLIKEKRETATLKCYPIPRHDTVYWYQQGPGQDPQFLISFYEKMQSDKGSIPDRFSAQQFSDYHSELNMSSLELGDSALYFCASSPIRGEVNTEAFFGQGTRLTVV.

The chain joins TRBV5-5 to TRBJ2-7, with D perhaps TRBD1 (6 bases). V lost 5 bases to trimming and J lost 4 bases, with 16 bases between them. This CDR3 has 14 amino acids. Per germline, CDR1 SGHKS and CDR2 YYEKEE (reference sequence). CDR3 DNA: TGTGCCAGCAGACTCCACCCAGGGGTTTACGAGCAGTACTTC. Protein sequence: CASRLHPGVYEQYF.

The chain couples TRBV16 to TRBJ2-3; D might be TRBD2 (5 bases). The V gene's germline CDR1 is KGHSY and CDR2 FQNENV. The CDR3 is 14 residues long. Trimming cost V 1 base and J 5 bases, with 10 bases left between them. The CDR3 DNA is TGTGCCAGCAGCCAATTGCCCGGGATAGATACGCAGTATTTT. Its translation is CASSQLPGIDTQYF.

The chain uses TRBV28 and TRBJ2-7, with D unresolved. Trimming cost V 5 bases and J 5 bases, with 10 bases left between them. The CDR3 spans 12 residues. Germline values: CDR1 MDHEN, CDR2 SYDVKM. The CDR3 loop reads CASSPTWNEQYF. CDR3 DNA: TGTGCCAGCAGTCCGACATGGAACGAGCAGTACTTC.

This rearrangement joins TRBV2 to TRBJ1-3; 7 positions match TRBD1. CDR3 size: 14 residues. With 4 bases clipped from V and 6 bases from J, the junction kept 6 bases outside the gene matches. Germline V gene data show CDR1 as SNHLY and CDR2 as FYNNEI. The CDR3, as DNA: TGTGCCAGCAGTGCACAGGGGTATGAAAACACCATATATTTT. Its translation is CASSAQGYENTIYF.

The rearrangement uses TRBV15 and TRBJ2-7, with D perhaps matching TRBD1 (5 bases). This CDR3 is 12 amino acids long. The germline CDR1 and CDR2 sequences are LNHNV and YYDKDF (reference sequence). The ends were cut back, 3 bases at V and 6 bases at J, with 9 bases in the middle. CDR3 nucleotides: TGTGCCACCAGCAGTGCCAGGGCCGAGCAGTACTTC. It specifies CATSSARAEQYF.

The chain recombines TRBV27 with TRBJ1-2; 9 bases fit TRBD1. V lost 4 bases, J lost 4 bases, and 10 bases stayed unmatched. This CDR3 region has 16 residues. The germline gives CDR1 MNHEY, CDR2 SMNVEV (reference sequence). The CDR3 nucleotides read TGTGCCAGCAGTTCTAGGGACAGGGATCGGAGCTATGGCTACACCTTC. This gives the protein CASSSRDRDRSYGYTF.

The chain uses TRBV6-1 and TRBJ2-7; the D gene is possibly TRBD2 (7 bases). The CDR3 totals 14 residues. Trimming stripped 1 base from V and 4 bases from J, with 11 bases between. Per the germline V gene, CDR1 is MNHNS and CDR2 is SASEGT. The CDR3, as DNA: TGTGCCAGCAGTGAAGAGGGGGGGCAGTACGAGCAGTACTTC. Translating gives CASSEEGGQYEQYF.

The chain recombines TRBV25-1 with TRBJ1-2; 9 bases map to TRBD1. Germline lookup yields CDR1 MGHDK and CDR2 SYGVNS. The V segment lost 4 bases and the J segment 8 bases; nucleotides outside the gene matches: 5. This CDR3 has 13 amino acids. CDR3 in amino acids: CASSAGQGRGYTF. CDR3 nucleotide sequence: TGTGCCAGCAGTGCGGGACAGGGAAGGGGCTACACCTTC.

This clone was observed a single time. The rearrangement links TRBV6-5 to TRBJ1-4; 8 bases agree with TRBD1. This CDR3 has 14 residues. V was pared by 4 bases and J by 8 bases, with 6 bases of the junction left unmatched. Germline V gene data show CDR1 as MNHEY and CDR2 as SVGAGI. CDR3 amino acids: CASSSDRGSEKLFF. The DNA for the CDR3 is TGTGCCAGCAGTTCCGACAGGGGATCGGAAAAACTGTTTTTT.

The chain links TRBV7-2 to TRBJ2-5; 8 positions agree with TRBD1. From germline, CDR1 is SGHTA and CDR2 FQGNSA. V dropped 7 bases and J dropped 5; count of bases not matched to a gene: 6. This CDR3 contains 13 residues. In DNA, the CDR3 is TGTGCCAGCACCAGGGGGCGCGGGGAGACCCAGTACTTC. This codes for CASTRGRGETQYF.

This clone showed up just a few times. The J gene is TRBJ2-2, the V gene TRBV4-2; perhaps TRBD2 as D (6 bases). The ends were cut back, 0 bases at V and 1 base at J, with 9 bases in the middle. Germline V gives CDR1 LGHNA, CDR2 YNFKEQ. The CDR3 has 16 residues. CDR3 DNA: TGTGCCAGCAGCCAAGATTTAGCGGAGAACACCGGGGAGCTGTTTTTT. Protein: CASSQDLAENTGELFF.

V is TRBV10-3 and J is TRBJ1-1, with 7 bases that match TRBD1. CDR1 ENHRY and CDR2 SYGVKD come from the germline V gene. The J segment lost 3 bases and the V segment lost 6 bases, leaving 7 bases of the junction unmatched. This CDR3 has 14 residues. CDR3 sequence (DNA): TGTGCCATCAGCGAGACAGGGAGGGACACTGAAGCTTTCTTT. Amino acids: CAISETGRDTEAFF.

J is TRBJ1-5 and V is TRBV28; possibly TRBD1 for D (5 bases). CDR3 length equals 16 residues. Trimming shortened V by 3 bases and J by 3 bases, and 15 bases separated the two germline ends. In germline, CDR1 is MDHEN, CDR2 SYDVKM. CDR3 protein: CASSLVHGGYNQPQHF. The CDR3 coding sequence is TGTGCCAGCAGTTTGGTCCACGGGGGATACAATCAGCCCCAGCATTTT.

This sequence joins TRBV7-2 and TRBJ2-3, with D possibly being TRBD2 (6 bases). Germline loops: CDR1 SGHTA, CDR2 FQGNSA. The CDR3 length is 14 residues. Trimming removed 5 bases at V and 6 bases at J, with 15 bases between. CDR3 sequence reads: CASSPRHGSDTQYF. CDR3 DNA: TGTGCCAGCAGCCCCCGACACGGGAGTGATACGCAGTATTTT. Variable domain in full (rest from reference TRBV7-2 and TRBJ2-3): GAGVSQSPSNKVTEKGKDVELRCDPISGHTALYWYRQSLGQGLEFLIYFQGNSAPDKSGLPSDRFSAERTGGSVSTLTIQRTQQEDSAVYLCASSPRHGSDTQYFGPGTRLTVL.

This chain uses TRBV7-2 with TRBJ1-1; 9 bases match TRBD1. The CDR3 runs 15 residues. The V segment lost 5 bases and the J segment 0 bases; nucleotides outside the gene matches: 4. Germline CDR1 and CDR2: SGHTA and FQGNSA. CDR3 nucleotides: TGTGCCAGCAGCCTAAGACAGGGGGTGAACACTGAAGCTTTCTTT. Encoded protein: CASSLRQGVNTEAFF.

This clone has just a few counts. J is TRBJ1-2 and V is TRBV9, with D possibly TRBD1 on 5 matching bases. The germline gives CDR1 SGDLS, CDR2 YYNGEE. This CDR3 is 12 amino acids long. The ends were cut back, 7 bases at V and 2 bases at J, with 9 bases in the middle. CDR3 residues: CASDGGNYGYTF. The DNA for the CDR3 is TGTGCCAGCGACGGGGGGAACTATGGCTACACCTTC.

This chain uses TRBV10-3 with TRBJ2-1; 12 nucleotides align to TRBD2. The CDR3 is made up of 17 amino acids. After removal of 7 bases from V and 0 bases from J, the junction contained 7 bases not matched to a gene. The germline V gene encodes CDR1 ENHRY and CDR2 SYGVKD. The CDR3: CAIMPSGGEGSYNEQFF. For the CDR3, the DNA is TGTGCCATCATGCCTAGCGGGGGGGAAGGCTCCTACAATGAGCAGTTCTTC.